The next 19 T cell receptor beta chains were all read from a single sample in a study of shared clonotypes between healthy human individuals. Clones were read by immunoSEQ multiplex PCR, and TCRdb kept only the in-frame ones, dropping some. The sample records some 500,000 clones, roughly 78% being singletons. Sequencing input: PBMCs. The receptors originated from a woman in her thirties or forties in good health. Some clones in this sample may be carry-over from other donors' samples.

The rearrangement joins TRBV28 to TRBJ2-1; no definite D call. The germline V gene has CDR1 MDHEN and CDR2 SYDVKM. V shed 6 bases and J shed 4 bases, with 16 bases lying between them. The CDR3 is made up of 15 amino acids. The CDR3 reads CASSPPHGFYNEQFF. The CDR3 DNA follows: TGTGCCAGCAGCCCCCCTCACGGCTTTTACAATGAGCAGTTCTTC.

V gene TRBV19 combines with J gene TRBJ2-7, with D perhaps matching TRBD2 (5 bases). V was pared by 1 base and J by 3 bases, with 13 bases between. CDR3 length: 15 residues. CDR1 and CDR2 from the germline V gene are LNHDA and SQIVND (reference sequence). Written as DNA, the CDR3 is TGTGCCAGTAGTATAGCAGCCAGCGGAATCTACGAGCAGTACTTC. Protein: CASSIAASGIYEQYF. The full variable domain, in which reference TRBV19 and TRBJ2-7 provide the parts outside the CDR3, is DGGITQSPKYLFRKEGQNVTLSCEQNLNHDAMYWYRQDPGQGLRLIYYSQIVNDFQKGDIAEGYSVSREKKESFPLTVTSAQKNPTAFYLCASSIAASGIYEQYFGPGTRLTVT.

This clone was counted between two and nine times. V is TRBV19 and J is TRBJ1-2; D is unresolved. CDR1 LNHDA and CDR2 SQIVND come from the germline V gene (reference sequence). The CDR3 totals 13 residues. The V and J ends lost 4 bases and 6 bases respectively, with 12 bases between them. The DNA of the CDR3 is TGTGCCAGTAGTAGAACGACGGCGGATGGCTACACCTTC. It specifies CASSRTTADGYTF.

The chain joins TRBV5-1 to TRBJ1-5; no firm D call. The CDR3 sequence is 16 residues long. Germline CDR1 is SGHRS and CDR2 is YFSETQ. Between the trimmed V and J ends, which lost 4 bases and 5 bases, there was a span of 19 bases. As DNA, the CDR3 is TGCGCCAGCAGCCCTGAAGGGCCATTTTCATATCAGCCCCAGCATTTT. Its translation is CASSPEGPFSYQPQHF.

This chain links TRBV18 with TRBJ2-1; D not resolved. This CDR3 is built from 13 residues. Germline V gives CDR1 KGHSH, CDR2 LQKENI. Trimming took off 6 bases at V and 4 bases at J, with 10 bases between the two ends. CDR3: CASSHGPYNEQFF. For the CDR3, the DNA is TGTGCCAGCTCGCACGGGCCGTACAATGAGCAGTTCTTC.

The chain combines TRBV12-5 with TRBJ2-2; D remains unclear. V lost 0 bases and J 5 bases, leaving 4 bases between the germline ends. The CDR3 extends over 13 amino acids. The germline V gene encodes CDR1 LGHNT and CDR2 FRNRAP. The CDR3 coding sequence is TGTGCTAGTGGTTTGGTCGGTACCGGGGAGCTGTTTTTT. This gives the protein CASGLVGTGELFF. The full variable domain, rest sourced from reference TRBV12-5 and TRBJ2-2, is DARVTQTPRHKVTEMGQEVTMRCQPILGHNTVFWYRQTMMQGLELLAYFRNRAPLDDSGMPKDRFSAEMPDATLATLKIQPSEPRDSAVYFCASGLVGTGELFFGEGSRLTVL.

The rearrangement joins TRBV27 to TRBJ1-1; D call uncertain. CDR1 and CDR2 from the germline V gene are MNHEY and SMNVEV (reference sequence). This CDR3 region has 14 residues. Trimming took 3 bases from V and 4 from J, leaving 12 bases between them. In DNA, the CDR3 is TGTGCCAGCAGTTTTTGGGGTGAGGGCACTGAAGCTTTCTTT. Translating it yields CASSFWGEGTEAFF.

The chain employs TRBV27 and TRBJ2-5; 9 nucleotides line up with TRBD2. Gene TRBJ2-7 matches the end of the DNA better, so the J call may be wrong. The CDR3 length is 15 residues. Germline CDR1 reads MNHEY; CDR2 reads SMNVEV (reference sequence). CDR3 protein: CASSTTGLATYEQYF. DNA of the CDR3: TGTGCCAGCTCGACAACGGGACTAGCAACTTACGAGCAGTACTTC.

V is TRBV11-2 and J is TRBJ2-7; 11 bases map to TRBD2. This CDR3 has 14 residues. CDR1 is SGHAT, CDR2 FQNNGV, per germline. V lost 8 bases and J lost 1; bases outside the gene matches: 4. The CDR3 here is CASRRLAGSYEQYF. The CDR3 nucleotides are TGTGCCAGCCGGAGACTAGCGGGATCCTACGAGCAGTACTTC.

This chain connects TRBV5-1 to TRBJ1-3, with D unresolved. Germline V CDR1 and CDR2: SGHRS, YFSETQ. Trimming pared 0 bases from V and 0 bases from J, leaving 13 bases between. The CDR3 contains 17 residues. CDR3 region: CASSLGPLGSSGNTIYF. CDR3 nucleotides: TGCGCCAGCAGCTTGGGCCCCCTAGGGAGCTCTGGAAACACCATATATTTT.

The gene calls are TRBV18 and TRBJ2-2; no firm D call. Per germline, CDR1 KGHSH and CDR2 LQKENI. This CDR3 has 16 amino acids. Trimming stripped 3 bases from V and 1 base from J, with 12 bases between. The CDR3 DNA follows: TGTGCCAGCTCACCCACCGCCACGGGGAACACCGGGGAGCTGTTTTTT. It encodes CASSPTATGNTGELFF.

This chain joins TRBV30 and TRBJ1-5, with no clear D. Germline V lookup: CDR1 GTSNPN, CDR2 SVGIG (reference sequence). The CDR3 extends over 13 amino acids. The V gene lost 1 base and the J gene lost 1 base, with 5 bases spanning the gap. CDR3 region: CAWSGGSNQPQHF. DNA of the CDR3: TGTGCCTGGAGTGGGGGAAGCAATCAGCCCCAGCATTTT.

V gene TRBV30 combines with J gene TRBJ2-5; D gene uncertain. The assigned J gene may be wrong: the sequence end matches TRBJ2-7 better. CDR3 length: 11 residues. From germline, CDR1 is GTSNPN and CDR2 SVGIG (reference sequence). The CDR3 nucleotides are TGTGCCTGGATGACGTCCTACGAGCAGTACTTC. Translating it yields CAWMTSYEQYF.

V usage is TRBV11-2 and J usage is TRBJ2-7; 7 bases fit TRBD2. Germline V gene data show CDR1 as SGHAT and CDR2 as FQNNGV. This CDR3 spans 14 amino acids. Trimming at V came to 5 bases and at J to 1 base, leaving 5 bases not matched to a gene. The CDR3 region has the DNA TGTGCCAGCAGCCGGGCGGGGGTGTCCTACGAGCAGTACTTC. Its protein is CASSRAGVSYEQYF.

This clone was recorded at least ten times. V is TRBV21-1 and J is TRBJ2-1; TRBD2, the D gene given by the table, was not confirmed from the DNA. TRBV21-1 is classified as a pseudogene. The CDR3 length is 16 residues. CDR3 region: CASSKGIAGALDEQFF. The CDR3 bases are TGTGCCAGCAGCAAAGGAATAGCGGGAGCCCTGGATGAGCAGTTCTTC.

The CDR3 loop is CASSLAGGPEQYF. The CDR3 DNA is TGTGCCAGCAGTTTAGCGGGAGGGCCCGAGCAGTACTTC. This chain joins TRBV27 and TRBJ2-7; 9 nucleotides line up with TRBD2. This CDR3 contains 13 residues. CDR1 is MNHEY, CDR2 SMNVEV, per germline (reference sequence). V shed 2 bases and J 6 bases; nucleotides not matched to a gene: 2.

This chain links TRBV29-1 with TRBJ2-3; D ambiguous. V lost 3 bases and J 2 bases, leaving 9 bases between the germline ends. Germline CDR1 reads SQVTM; CDR2 reads ANQGSEA. The CDR3 runs 13 residues. The CDR3: CSVERSTTDTQYF. The DNA of the CDR3 is TGCAGCGTTGAGCGGAGCACCACAGATACGCAGTATTTT.

With respect to this clone: A far larger clone is only one base removed, so a read error is likely. The rearrangement links TRBV5-1 to TRBJ2-1; weak D call: TRBD2 (5 bases). This CDR3 is 14 amino acids long. Germline V gene lookup returns CDR1 SGHRS and CDR2 YFSETQ. The CDR3 here is CAGSLAQMRDEQFF. The CDR3 DNA sequence: TGCGCCGGCAGCTTGGCCCAGATGCGGGATGAGCAGTTCTTC. Full variable domain (missing parts from reference TRBV5-1 and TRBJ2-1): KAGVTQTPRYLIKTRGQQVTLSCSPISGHRSVSWYQQTPGQGLQFLFEYFSETQRNKGNFPGRFSGRQFSNSRSEMNVSTLELGDSALYLCAGSLAQMRDEQFFGPGTRLTVL.

The rearrangement links TRBV15 to TRBJ1-2; unclear D gene. Trimming shortened V by 0 bases and J by 4 bases, and 21 bases separated the two germline ends. Germline-derived CDR1 and CDR2 are LNHNV and YYDKDF (reference sequence). This CDR3 has 18 residues. CDR3 coding DNA: TGTGCCACCAGCAGAGATTGGGGTTCGGGCCCGCTGGGCTATGGCTACACCTTC. Amino acids: CATSRDWGSGPLGYGYTF.